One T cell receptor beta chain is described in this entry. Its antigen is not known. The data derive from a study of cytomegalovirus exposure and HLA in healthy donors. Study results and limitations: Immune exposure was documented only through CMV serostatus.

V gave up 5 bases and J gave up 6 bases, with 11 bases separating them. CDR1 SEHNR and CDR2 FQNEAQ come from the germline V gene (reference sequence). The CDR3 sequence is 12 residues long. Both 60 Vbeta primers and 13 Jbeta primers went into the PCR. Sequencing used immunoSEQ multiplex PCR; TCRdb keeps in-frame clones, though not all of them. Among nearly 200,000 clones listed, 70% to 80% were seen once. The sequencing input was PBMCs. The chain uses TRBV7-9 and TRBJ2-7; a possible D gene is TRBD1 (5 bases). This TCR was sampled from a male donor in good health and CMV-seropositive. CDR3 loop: CASSPQGSEQYF. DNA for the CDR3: TGTGCCAGCAGCCCTCAGGGTAGCGAGCAGTACTTC.